This TCR beta chain appears in the sequencing data of a study of T cell repertoires in cytomegalovirus infection. At the level of the study: Newly reported HLA-C-restricted and thoroughly characterized HLA-B-restricted CMV epitopes were employed. Carrying CMV and the relevant HLA type showed in public TCR beta signatures.

TCRdb reprocessed the reads with MiXCR, giving one entry per CDR3 protein. The table shows 380,000 or so distinct CDR3 sequences, with about 34% occurring only once. The table lists this clonotype with many counts. Its target is not known. Trimming removed 1 base at V and 0 bases at J, with 10 bases between. The V gene's germline CDR1 is SGHTA and CDR2 FQGNSA. This CDR3 spans 16 amino acids. This TCR came from a human donor in good health (CMV status not recorded). Some clones in this sample may be carry-over from other donors' samples. This rearrangement joins TRBV7-2 to TRBJ2-1, with a weak D call TRBD1 (5 bases). The sample in question was cultured PBMCs, obtained from culture after CMV antigen stimulation. The CDR3 region is CASSLVGASSYNEQFF. DNA of the CDR3: TGTGCCAGCAGCTTAGTTGGGGCGAGCTCCTACAATGAGCAGTTCTTC.